A single sample gave rise to the 3 T cell receptor beta chains below, sequenced in a study of blood T cell repertoires in COVID-19. Produced via immunoSEQ multiplex PCR; TCRdb's table is partial and in-frame only. The table shows some 220,000 clones, with around 86% occurring only once. The sequenced material came from peripheral blood. The receptors shown here come from a woman in her seventies with COVID-19, enrolled during active disease.

The chain has TRBV14 and TRBJ2-7; 8 bases are shared with TRBD2. Germline V gene sequence: CDR1 SGHDN, CDR2 FVKESK. The V segment lost 8 bases and the J segment 2 bases; nucleotides outside the gene matches: 5. The CDR3 loop spans 13 amino acids. The CDR3 DNA follows: TGTGCCAGCGGACCGGGACTAGCCTACGAGCAGTACTTC. This gives the protein CASGPGLAYEQYF.

This clone appeared once. The CDR3 DNA reads TGCGCCAGCAGCTTTACAGGGTCTGGAAACACCATATATTTT. Translating gives CASSFTGSGNTIYF. This chain links TRBV5-1 with TRBJ1-3; perhaps TRBD1 as D (6 bases). The CDR3 is 14 residues long. Deletions cut 2 bases from V and 1 base from J, with 7 bases between. CDR1 SGHRS and CDR2 YFSETQ come from the germline V gene.

The gene calls are TRBV28 and TRBJ2-7; 7 bases are shared with TRBD2. The germline V gene has CDR1 MDHEN and CDR2 SYDVKM. The V and J ends lost 2 bases and 8 bases, in that order; junction bases with no gene match: 12. The CDR3 runs 15 residues. CDR3 sequence reads: CASSLGGGSQPQQYF. CDR3 nucleotide sequence: TGTGCCAGCAGTTTAGGGGGGGGTTCCCAACCCCAGCAGTACTTC.